The sequence of this T cell receptor (beta chain) was determined in a study of T cell changes during pregnancy in multiple sclerosis. Clones were read by immunoSEQ multiplex PCR, and TCRdb kept only the in-frame ones, dropping some. Of tens of thousands of clones listed, roughly 90% are singletons. The clonotype comes from a female donor with multiple sclerosis, enrolled in a pregnancy study. This material consisted of CD8+ T cells from peripheral blood mononuclear cells, taken in the first trimester of pregnancy.

This CDR3 reads CASSTGSYEQYF. CDR3 DNA sequence: TGTGCCAGCAGTACAGGGAGTTACGAGCAGTACTTC. The chain couples TRBV6-5 to TRBJ2-7; TRBD1 is a possible D gene (6 bases). V was pared by 5 bases and J by 4 bases, with 9 bases between. Germline loops: CDR1 MNHEY, CDR2 SVGAGI. CDR3 length: 12 amino acids.